This T cell receptor beta chain was sequenced during a study of blood T cell repertoires in COVID-19. Study-level information: Material from acute and convalescent COVID-19 was sourced from the United States, Italy and Spain. Sample material is recorded as cDNA or gDNA derived from T cells, B-cell-depleted T cells, or PBMCs.

While infection was still active, Seattle patients were enrolled and then followed longitudinally. The germline CDR1 and CDR2 sequences are MGHRA and YSYEKL. V dropped 6 bases and J dropped 1 base, with 9 bases sitting between them. This CDR3 has 14 amino acids. Produced via immunoSEQ multiplex PCR; TCRdb's table is partial and in-frame only. The sample lists about 500,000 clones; 70% to 90% were seen once. The source material was peripheral blood. The receptor's source is a woman in her forties or fifties with COVID-19, enrolled during active disease. The V gene is TRBV4-1, the J gene TRBJ2-2; perhaps TRBD2 as D (5 bases). The CDR3 sequence is CASRDEGNTGELFF. CDR3 nucleotide sequence: TGCGCCAGCAGGGACGAGGGGAACACCGGGGAGCTGTTTTTT.